Listed below are T cell receptor beta chains from one sample, sequenced in a study of OX40 agonist ivuxolimab in advanced cancers. The method was immunoSEQ multiplex PCR; TCRdb's version includes in-frame clones alone and lacks a portion of them. The sample lists about 49,000 clones; about 81% were seen once. The source material was CD4+ or CD8+ T cells sorted from blood, sampled in a trial of the OX40 agonist ivuxolimab. These receptors originate from an adult with an advanced solid tumor such as melanoma, head and neck, liver or kidney cancer. Both conserved end residues are part of each CDR3. A D gene is named only where the DNA matches it firmly. Clone size, where shown, is once, few, many, or a class for clones that have expanded.

v_gene	j_gene	d_gene	abundance	CDR3nt	CDR3aa
TRBV30	TRBJ1-1	NA	few	TGTGCCTGGAGTTTCGGCAGGTTGAACACTGAAGCTTTCTTT	CAWSFGRLNTEAFF
TRBV29-1	TRBJ1-1	NA	NA	TGCAGCGCCACACTAATGAACACTGAAGCTTTCTTT	CSATLMNTEAFF
TRBV11-3	TRBJ2-3	NA	NA	TGTGCCAGCAGCCCGCCAGAATCGGGTACGCAGTATTTT	CASSPPESGTQYF
TRBV7-6	TRBJ1-5	TRBD1	once	TGTGCCAGCAGCTTTTTCCCCCGGGACAGCAGAAATCAGCCCCAGCATTTT	CASSFFPRDSRNQPQHF
TRBV7-2	TRBJ1-1	NA	NA	TGTGCCAGCAGCTTCACCTCAGGAGTGGGTACTGAAGCTTTCTTT	CASSFTSGVGTEAFF
TRBV6-1	TRBJ2-5	NA	once	TGTGCCAGCAGTCCTCGGGAGACCCAGTACTTC	CASSPRETQYF
TRBV14	TRBJ2-7	TRBD2	NA	TGTGCCAGCAGCCTTTTCGCCGGGACTAGCGGGAGGAGCTACGAGCAGTACTTC	CASSLFAGTSGRSYEQYF
TRBV10-3	TRBJ2-7	NA	NA	TGTGCCATCAGTGAGTCTCGGGGTCTAGAGTGGGGCTGCGAGCAGTACTTC	CAISESRGLEWGCEQYF
TRBV13	TRBJ2-7	TRBD2	once	TGTGCCAGCAGCTCTAACAGCGGGACTAGCGGGAGCTGGGGCTACGAGCAGTACTTC	CASSSNSGTSGSWGYEQYF
TRBV27	TRBJ2-1	TRBD2	NA	TGTGCCAGCAGTTTATTGGCTAGCGGGAGGGAAATCTTC	CASSLLASGREIF
TRBV2	TRBJ2-4	TRBD2	NA	TGTGCCAGCAGTGCGGGACTAGCGAGAAACATTCAGTACTTC	CASSAGLARNIQYF
TRBV20-1	TRBJ2-5	NA	NA	TGCAGTGCCCCCGCCCCGGAGACCCAGTACTTC	CSAPAPETQYF
TRBV28	TRBJ2-7	NA	NA	TGTGCCAGCGGTCTCGTCGATTCCTACGAGCAGTACTTC	CASGLVDSYEQYF
TRBV2	TRBJ1-1	NA	NA	TGTGCCAGCGGACCGGGACGGCCTCCCCCTGAAGCTTTCTTT	CASGPGRPPPEAFF
TRBV11-2	TRBJ2-1	TRBD2	NA	TGTGCCAGCAGCTTACTTCGGGGCGGGGGCTCCTACAATGAGCAGTTCTTC	CASSLLRGGGSYNEQFF
TRBV4-1	TRBJ1-2	NA	NA	TGCGCCAGCAGCCCTATGTGGCGCACTAACTATGGCTACACCTTC	CASSPMWRTNYGYTF
TRBV18	TRBJ2-5	NA	NA	TGTGCCAGCTCACCTTGGGGGGAGACCCAGTACTTC	CASSPWGETQYF
TRBV4-2	TRBJ2-5	NA	NA	TGTGCCAGCAGCCAAGAGGGATCCACGCGGTACCAAGAGACCCAGTACTTC	CASSQEGSTRYQETQYF
TRBV4-1	TRBJ2-2	TRBD1	once	TGCGCCAGCAGACAGGGGGCCGTCACCGGGGAGCTGTTTTTT	CASRQGAVTGELFF
TRBV19	TRBJ1-1	NA	NA	TGTGCCAGTAGTATATCGGGAAACACTGAAGCTTTCTTT	CASSISGNTEAFF
TRBV10-3	TRBJ2-7	TRBD1	once	TGTGCCATCAGTGAGGAGTCCCAGGGGGACGAGCAGTACTTC	CAISEESQGDEQYF
TRBV19	TRBJ1-1	NA	NA	TGTGCCAGTAGTATATCACTGAACACTGAAGCTTTCTTT	CASSISLNTEAFF
TRBV25-1	TRBJ2-7	NA	NA	TGTGCCAGCAGTGAAGGCGTTTTGCGGCAGTACTTC	CASSEGVLRQYF
TRBV5-6	TRBJ2-5	NA	NA	TGTGCCAGCAGCTTCAAAGAGACCCAGTACTTC	CASSFKETQYF
TRBV29-1	TRBJ2-7	NA	NA	TGCAGCGTTGCAGGCAACTCCTACGAGCAGTACTTC	CSVAGNSYEQYF
TRBV5-8	TRBJ2-1	TRBD1	NA	TGTGCCAGCAGCTTCCGGGACAGTCCGTTCTTC	CASSFRDSPFF
TRBV19	TRBJ2-1	NA	NA	TGTGCCAGTAGATCCGACAGGAGCTCCTACAATGAGCAGTTCTTC	CASRSDRSSYNEQFF
TRBV5-4	TRBJ2-2	NA	NA	TGTGCCAGCAGCCGACAAGGAACCGGGGAGCTGTTTTTT	CASSRQGTGELFF
TRBV6-6	TRBJ2-2	TRBD2	NA	TGTGCCAGCACCATAGCGGGGGGGAACACCGGGGAGCTGTTTTTT	CASTIAGGNTGELFF
TRBV5-1	TRBJ2-3	NA	NA	TGCGCCAGCAGCTCTACCGCTGGCCAGAGCACAGATACGCAGTATTTT	CASSSTAGQSTDTQYF
TRBV5-1	TRBJ2-7	NA	NA	TGCGCCAGCAGCTTGGGGTCCAGTCACCTTTACGAGCAGTACTTC	CASSLGSSHLYEQYF
TRBV5-1	TRBJ2-7	TRBD2	NA	TGCGCCAGCAGCTCTACTAGCGGAACTACCTACGAGCAGTACTTC	CASSSTSGTTYEQYF
TRBV7-2	TRBJ2-2	TRBD2	NA	TGTGCCAGCAGCTTCGCTAGCGGATACACCGGGGAGCTGTTTTTT	CASSFASGYTGELFF
TRBV25-1	TRBJ2-3	NA	NA	TGTGCCAGCAGTGAATTCCGACTCAGCACAGATACGCAGTATTTT	CASSEFRLSTDTQYF
TRBV7-7	TRBJ1-3	NA	NA	TGTGCTAGCAGCCTCGACAGGTCCGGCACCATATATTTT	CASSLDRSGTIYF
TRBV30	TRBJ1-4	TRBD1	few	TGTGCCTGGAGTGACCCAACAGGGGCTATTGAAAAACTGTTTTTT	CAWSDPTGAIEKLFF
TRBV11-1	TRBJ2-3	NA	NA	TGTGCCAGCAGCCCTAACCGGGATTTAGATACGCAGTATTTT	CASSPNRDLDTQYF
TRBV18	TRBJ1-1	TRBD1	NA	TGTGCCAGCTCATCCACAGGGGGCGGGTACACTGAAGCTTTCTTT	CASSSTGGGYTEAFF
TRBV7-9	TRBJ2-1	NA	few	TGTGCCAGCAGCCCTTCCTCCTCGCGTCTAGCGCCCTACAATGAGCAGTTCTTC	CASSPSSSRLAPYNEQFF
TRBV7-2	TRBJ2-1	NA	NA	TGTGCCAGCAGCAAATCCGAGGGGACCTACAATGAGCAGTTCTTC	CASSKSEGTYNEQFF
TRBV7-7	TRBJ1-3	TRBD1	NA	TGTGCCGCTGAGAGGGGGCAAGTTTTCGCTGGAAACACCATATATTTT	CAAERGQVFAGNTIYF
TRBV14	TRBJ2-3	NA	NA	TGTGCCAGCAGCCTGTTAACTAGCACAGATACGCAGTATTTT	CASSLLTSTDTQYF